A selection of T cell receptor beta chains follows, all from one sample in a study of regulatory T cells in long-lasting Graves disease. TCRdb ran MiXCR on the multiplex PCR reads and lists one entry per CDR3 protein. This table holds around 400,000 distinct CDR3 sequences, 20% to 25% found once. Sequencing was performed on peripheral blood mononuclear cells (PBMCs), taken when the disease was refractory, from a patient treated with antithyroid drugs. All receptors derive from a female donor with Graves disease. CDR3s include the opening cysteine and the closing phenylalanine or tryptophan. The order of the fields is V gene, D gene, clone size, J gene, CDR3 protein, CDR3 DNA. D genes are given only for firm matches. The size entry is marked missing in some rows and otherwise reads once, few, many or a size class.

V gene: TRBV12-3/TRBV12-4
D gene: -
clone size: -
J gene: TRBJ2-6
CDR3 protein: CASSLAGQLSSGANVLTF
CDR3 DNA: TGTGCCAGCAGTTTAGCGGGGCAGCTTAGCTCTGGGGCCAACGTCCTGACTTTC

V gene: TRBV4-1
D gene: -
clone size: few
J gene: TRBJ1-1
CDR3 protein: CASSQGWWLHTEAFF
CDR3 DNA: TGCGCCAGCAGCCAGGGATGGTGGCTCCACACTGAAGCTTTCTTT

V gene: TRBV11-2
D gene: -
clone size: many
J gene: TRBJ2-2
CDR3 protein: CASSLLGAGELFF
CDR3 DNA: TGTGCCAGCAGCCTGCTGGGAGCCGGGGAGCTGTTTTTT

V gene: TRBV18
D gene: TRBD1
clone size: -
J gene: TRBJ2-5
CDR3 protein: CASSPSGQKKSQCF
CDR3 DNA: TGTGCCAGCTCACCATCGGGACAGAAGAAATCCCAGTGCTTC

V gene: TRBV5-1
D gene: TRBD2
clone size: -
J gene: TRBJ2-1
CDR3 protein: CASSSRTPTSGRPNRSYNEQFF
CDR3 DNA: TGCGCCAGCAGCTCCCGTACTCCGACTAGCGGGAGGCCGAATAGGTCCTACAATGAGCAGTTCTTC

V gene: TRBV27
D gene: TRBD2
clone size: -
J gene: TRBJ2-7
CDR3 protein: CASNNLRTSGTYEQYF
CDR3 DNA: TGTGCCAGCAACAACCTCCGGACTAGCGGGACCTACGAGCAGTACTTC

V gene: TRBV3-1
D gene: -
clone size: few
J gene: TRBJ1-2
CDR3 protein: CASSHQSDPTSYGYTF
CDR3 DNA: TGTGCCAGCAGCCACCAATCGGACCCGACCTCCTATGGCTACACCTTC

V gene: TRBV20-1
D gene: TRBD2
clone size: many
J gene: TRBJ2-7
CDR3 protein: CSARAGSGRREQYF
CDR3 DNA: TGCAGTGCTAGAGCGGGGAGCGGGAGACGCGAGCAGTACTTC

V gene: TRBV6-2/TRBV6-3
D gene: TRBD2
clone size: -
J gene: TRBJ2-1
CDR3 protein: CASSPGTSVPNEQFF
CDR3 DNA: TGTGCCAGCAGCCCCGGGACTAGCGTACCCAATGAGCAGTTCTTC

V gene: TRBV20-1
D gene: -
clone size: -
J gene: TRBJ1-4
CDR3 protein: CSARSPTNEKLFF
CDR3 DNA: TGCAGTGCTAGGTCACCAACTAATGAAAAACTGTTTTTT

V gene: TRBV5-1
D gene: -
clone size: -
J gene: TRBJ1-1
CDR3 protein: CASSLQGSPNTEAFF
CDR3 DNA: TGCGCCAGCAGCTTGCAAGGCAGCCCGAACACTGAAGCTTTCTTT

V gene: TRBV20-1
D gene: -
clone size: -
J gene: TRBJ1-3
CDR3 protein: CSARGYSRVYGNTIYF
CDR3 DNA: TGCAGTGCTAGGGGATATAGTAGGGTGTACGGAAACACCATATATTTT

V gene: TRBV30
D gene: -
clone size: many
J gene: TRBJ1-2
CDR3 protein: CAWTPGQGYTF
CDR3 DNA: TGTGCCTGGACCCCAGGGCAAGGCTACACCTTC

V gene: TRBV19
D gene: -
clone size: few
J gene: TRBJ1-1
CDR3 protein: CASSTGGYTEAFF
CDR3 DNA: TGTGCCAGTAGTACCGGCGGGTACACTGAAGCTTTCTTT

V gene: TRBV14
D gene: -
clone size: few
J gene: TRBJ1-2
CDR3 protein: CASSPQVNYGYTF
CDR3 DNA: TGTGCCAGCAGCCCACAGGTTAACTATGGCTACACCTTC

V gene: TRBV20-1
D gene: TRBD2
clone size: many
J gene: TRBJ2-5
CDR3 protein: CSARVRAGGETQYF
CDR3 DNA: TGCAGTGCTAGAGTTAGGGCGGGAGGAGAGACCCAGTACTTC

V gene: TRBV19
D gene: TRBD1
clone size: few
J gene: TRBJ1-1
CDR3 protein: CASSTLGQGGTEAFF
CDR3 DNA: TGTGCCAGTAGTACCCTTGGACAGGGAGGAACTGAAGCTTTCTTT

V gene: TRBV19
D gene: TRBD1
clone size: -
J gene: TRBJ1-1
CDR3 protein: CASSSGQGRAEAFF
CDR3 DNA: TGTGCCAGTAGTAGCGGACAGGGCCGCGCTGAAGCTTTCTTT

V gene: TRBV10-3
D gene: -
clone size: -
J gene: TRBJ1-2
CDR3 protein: CAISDRSGYTF
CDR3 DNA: TGTGCCATCAGTGACAGGTCGGGCTACACCTTC

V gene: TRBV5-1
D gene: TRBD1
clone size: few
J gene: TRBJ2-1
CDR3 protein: CASSLGRDRARNEQFF
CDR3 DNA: TGCGCCAGCAGCTTGGGTAGGGACAGGGCAAGGAATGAGCAGTTCTTC

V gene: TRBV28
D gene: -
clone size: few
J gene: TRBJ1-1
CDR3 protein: CASTNGGPWGTEAFF
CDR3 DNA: TGTGCCAGTACGAATGGGGGCCCCTGGGGTACTGAAGCTTTCTTT

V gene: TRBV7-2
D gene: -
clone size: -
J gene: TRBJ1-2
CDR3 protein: CASSLALTVNYGYTF
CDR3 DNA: TGTGCCAGCAGCTTAGCTCTGACAGTTAACTATGGCTACACCTTC

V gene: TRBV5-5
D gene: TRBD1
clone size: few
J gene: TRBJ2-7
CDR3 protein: CASSWQPLGTGLGEQYF
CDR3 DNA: TGTGCCAGCAGTTGGCAGCCTCTCGGGACAGGGCTTGGCGAGCAGTACTTC

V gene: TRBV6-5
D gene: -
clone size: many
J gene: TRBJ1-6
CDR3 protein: CASSYSVRGDSPLHF
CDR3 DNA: TGTGCCAGCAGTTACTCAGTGAGGGGTGATTCACCCCTCCACTTT

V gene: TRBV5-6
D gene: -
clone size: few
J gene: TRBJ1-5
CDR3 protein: CASSFWDYSNQPQHF
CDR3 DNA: TGTGCCAGCAGCTTCTGGGATTATAGCAATCAGCCCCAGCATTTT

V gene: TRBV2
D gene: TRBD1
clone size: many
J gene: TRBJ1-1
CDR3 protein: CASRTGQVINTEAFF
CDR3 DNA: TGTGCCAGCAGGACGGGACAGGTCATCAACACTGAAGCTTTCTTT

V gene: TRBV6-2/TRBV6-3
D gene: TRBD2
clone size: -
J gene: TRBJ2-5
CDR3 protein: CASSYAMTSGGQETQYF
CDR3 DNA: TGTGCCAGCAGTTACGCGATGACTAGCGGGGGTCAAGAGACCCAGTACTTC

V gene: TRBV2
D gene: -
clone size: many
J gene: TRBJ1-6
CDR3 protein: CASSELEPFNSPLHF
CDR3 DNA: TGTGCCAGCAGTGAATTAGAACCCTTTAATTCACCCCTCCACTTT

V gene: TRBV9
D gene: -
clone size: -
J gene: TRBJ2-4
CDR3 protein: CASSVGEDIQYF
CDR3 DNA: TGTGCCAGCAGCGTAGGAGAAGACATTCAGTACTTC

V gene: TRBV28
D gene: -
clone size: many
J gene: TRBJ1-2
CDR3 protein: CASSGTGREGYTF
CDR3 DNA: TGTGCCAGCAGTGGGACGGGAAGAGAAGGCTACACCTTC

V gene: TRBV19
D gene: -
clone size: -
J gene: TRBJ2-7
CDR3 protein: CASSIKDGGEQYF
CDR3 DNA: TGTGCCAGTAGTATAAAGGACGGGGGCGAGCAGTACTTC